This entry is about one T cell receptor (beta chain). This sample was included in a study of technical replicates of blood from a few donors. V was trimmed by 1 base and J by 6 bases, leaving 13 bases between them. CDR1 is MNHEY and CDR2 is SMNVEV in the germline V gene (reference sequence). This CDR3 spans 14 amino acids. Using immunoSEQ multiplex PCR, the repertoire was profiled, and TCRdb retains in-frame clones only, with some absent. The sample has roughly 60,000 clones; roughly 95% are singletons. Sequenced material: PBMCs. The chain combines TRBV27 with TRBJ2-7, with a weak D call TRBD2 (5 bases). This TCR came from a human donor in good health. Some clones in this sample may be carry-over from other donors' samples. The CDR3 DNA is TGTGCCAGCAGTTTATGGGCCAGCGGTGGCGAGCAGTACTTC. Residues: CASSLWASGGEQYF.